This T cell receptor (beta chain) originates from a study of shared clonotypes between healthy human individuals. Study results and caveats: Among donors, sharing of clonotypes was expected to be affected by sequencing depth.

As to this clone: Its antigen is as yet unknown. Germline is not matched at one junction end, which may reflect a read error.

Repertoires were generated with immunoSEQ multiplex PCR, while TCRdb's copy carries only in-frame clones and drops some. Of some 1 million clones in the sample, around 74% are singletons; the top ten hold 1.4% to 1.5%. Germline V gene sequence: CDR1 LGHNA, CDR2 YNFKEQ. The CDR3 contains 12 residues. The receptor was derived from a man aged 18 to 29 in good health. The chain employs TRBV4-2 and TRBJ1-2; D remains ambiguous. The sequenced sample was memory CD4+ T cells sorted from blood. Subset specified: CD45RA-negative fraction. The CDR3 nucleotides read TGTGCCAGCAGCCAAGACGGATATGGCCACACCTTC. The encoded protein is CASSQDGYGHTF.